Shown below are 22 T cell receptor beta chains from a single sample sequenced in a study of T cell changes during pregnancy in multiple sclerosis. Assay used: immunoSEQ multiplex PCR; TCRdb lists only in-frame clones, some missing. The profile shows approximately 70,000 clones, roughly nine tenths of them singletons. The sequenced sample was peripheral blood, obtained in the second trimester of pregnancy. These receptors were collected from a female donor in good health, enrolled as a control in a pregnancy study.

V gene TRBV4-3 combines with J gene TRBJ1-3; a weak D match, TRBD1 (6 bases). V lost 0 bases to trimming and J lost 5 bases, with 11 bases between them. This CDR3 is 15 amino acids long. In germline, CDR1 is LGHNA, CDR2 YSLEER. Here the CDR3 DNA reads TGCGCCAGCAGCCAAGAGATCGGACAGAGAAACACCATATATTTT. Its protein is CASSQEIGQRNTIYF.

The chain employs TRBV9 and TRBJ2-1, with TRBD2 matching over 7 bases. The germline V gene has CDR1 SGDLS and CDR2 YYNGEE. V lost 4 bases and J lost 9; bases outside the gene matches: 16. This CDR3 has 16 residues. CDR3 nucleotide sequence: TGTGCCAGCAGCCACCCCGGGCGGGGGATTATAGGTGAGCAGTTCTTC. This translates into CASSHPGRGIIGEQFF. Combining the CDR3 with reference TRBV9 and TRBJ2-1 gives the whole variable domain DSGVTQTPKHLITATGQRVTLRCSPRSGDLSVYWYQQSLDQGLQFLIQYYNGEERAKGNILERFSAQQFPDLHSELNLSSLELGDSALYFCASSHPGRGIIGEQFFGPGTRLTVL.

The chain has TRBV5-5 and TRBJ1-1, with D maybe TRBD1 (6 bases). CDR3 length: 13 amino acids. The germline V and J ends were trimmed by 8 bases and 1 base, with 12 bases remaining between them. Germline loops: CDR1 SGHKS, CDR2 YYEKEE (reference sequence). The CDR3 sequence: CASHRETNTEAFF. The CDR3 DNA reads as TGTGCCAGTCACAGGGAGACGAACACTGAAGCTTTCTTT.

This rearrangement joins TRBV2 to TRBJ1-5, with D uncertain. V gave up 3 bases and J gave up 7 bases, with 22 bases separating them. Germline CDR1 is SNHLY and CDR2 is FYNNEI. The length of the CDR3 is 17 residues. The CDR3 region is CASSDHHRKGPGQPQHF. The CDR3 DNA sequence: TGTGCCAGCAGTGACCACCACAGAAAAGGTCCGGGACAGCCCCAGCATTTT.

The J gene is TRBJ1-3, the V gene TRBV29-1; D not certain. The germline CDR1 and CDR2 sequences are SQVTM and ANQGSEA. V gave up 6 bases and J gave up 1 base, with 10 bases separating them. The CDR3 length is 13 residues. This CDR3 reads CSVGGRSGNTIYF. The CDR3 DNA sequence: TGCAGCGTCGGAGGGAGGTCTGGAAACACCATATATTTT.

This chain joins TRBV28 and TRBJ2-7; a possible D gene is TRBD2 (7 bases). Per germline, CDR1 MDHEN and CDR2 SYDVKM. This CDR3 is 12 amino acids long. Between the trimmed V and J ends, which lost 6 bases and 5 bases, there was a span of 11 bases. The CDR3 bases are TGTGCCAGCAGAACAGGGAGGGACGAGCAGTACTTC. This gives the protein CASRTGRDEQYF. Filled out from reference TRBV28 and TRBJ2-7, the complete variable domain reads DVKVTQSSRYLVKRTGEKVFLECVQDMDHENMFWYRQDPGLGLRLIYFSYDVKMKEKGDIPEGYSVSREKKERFSLILESASTNQTSMYLCASRTGRDEQYFGPGTRLTVT.

This chain links TRBV10-3 with TRBJ2-5, with 8 positions matching TRBD2. The germline gives CDR1 ENHRY, CDR2 SYGVKD. The CDR3 spans 18 residues. V gave up 2 bases and J gave up 3 bases; unmatched junction bases: 14. The CDR3 nucleotides read TGTGCCATCAGTGAGCCCCATGCGGTAGCGGGACCTAAAGAGACCCAGTACTTC. Protein: CAISEPHAVAGPKETQYF.

V and J are TRBV5-1 and TRBJ2-5; 10 bases map to TRBD2. The CDR3 consists of 16 residues. The germline CDR1 and CDR2 sequences are SGHRS and YFSETQ. Unmatched junction bases numbered 5, after V lost 1 base and J lost 2 bases. In DNA form, the CDR3 reads TGCGCCAGCAGCTTGATGTTAGCGGGGGGTCAAGAGACCCAGTACTTC. Residues: CASSLMLAGGQETQYF.

The chain is built from TRBV5-1 and TRBJ2-4, with 10 nucleotides matching TRBD2. V lost 0 bases and J lost 0; bases outside the gene matches: 9. The CDR3 is 19 residues long. The germline gives CDR1 SGHRS, CDR2 YFSETQ. CDR3 DNA: TGCGCCAGCAGCTTGGTGAGCGGGGGGGCCGCAATAGCCAAAAACATTCAGTACTTC. This sequence encodes CASSLVSGGAAIAKNIQYF.

The CDR3 coding sequence is TGTGCCATCAGTGAACCGAGTGTATCTGGAAACACCATATATTTT. Residues: CAISEPSVSGNTIYF. The chain uses TRBV10-3 and TRBJ1-3; the D is unclear. Germline CDR1 is ENHRY and CDR2 is SYGVKD. Trimming took 3 bases from V and 1 from J, leaving 10 bases between them. The CDR3 runs 15 residues.

The rearrangement links TRBV6-4 to TRBJ2-2; 9 bases agree with TRBD2. CDR3 length: 17 residues. Germline V CDR1 and CDR2: MRHNA, SNTAGT. V gave up 0 bases and J gave up 3 bases; unmatched junction bases: 5. The CDR3: CASSDSVKRGDTGELFF. The CDR3, as DNA: TGTGCCAGCAGTGACTCGGTGAAGCGGGGGGACACCGGGGAGCTGTTTTTT.

The chain has TRBV6-1 and TRBJ1-1; 7 positions match TRBD1. The CDR3 is 15 amino acids. With V trimmed by 5 bases and J by 2 bases, 8 bases remained unmatched. Germline CDR1 MNHNS, CDR2 SASEGT. The CDR3 nucleotides are TGTGCCAGCAGTCCTTTTGGGACAGTCAACACTGAAGCTTTCTTT. This codes for CASSPFGTVNTEAFF.

The chain links TRBV19 to TRBJ2-2; 11 nucleotides align to TRBD1. This CDR3 comprises 17 residues. The ends lost 7 bases at V and 6 bases at J; junction bases unmatched: 13. The germline V gene encodes CDR1 LNHDA and CDR2 SQIVND (reference sequence). This CDR3 reads CASNKGQGADLAGELFF. CDR3 nucleotides: TGTGCCAGTAACAAAGGACAGGGGGCAGATTTAGCCGGGGAGCTGTTTTTT.

The genes are TRBV29-1 and TRBJ1-5; 8 bases map to TRBD1. This CDR3 comprises 13 residues. Germline-derived CDR1 and CDR2 are SQVTM and ANQGSEA. Trimming took 8 bases from V and 3 from J; bases not matched to a gene: 6. The CDR3 nucleotides are TGCAGCACCGGGACAGGATTCAATCAGCCCCAGCATTTT. Translated, it gives CSTGTGFNQPQHF.

This chain joins TRBV6-6 and TRBJ2-1, with TRBD1 identical over 8 bases. The CDR3 consists of 15 residues. With V trimmed by 0 bases and J by 6 bases, 4 bases remained unmatched. In germline, CDR1 is MNHNY, CDR2 SVGAGI (reference sequence). The CDR3 DNA is TGTGCCAGCAGTTACTCAGGACAGGGCCCCAATGAGCAGTTCTTC. Protein sequence: CASSYSGQGPNEQFF.

The chain couples TRBV11-3 to TRBJ1-1; D remains ambiguous. The germline V gene encodes CDR1 SGHNT and CDR2 YENEEA. The ends were cut back, 5 bases at V and 1 base at J, with 8 bases in the middle. This CDR3 is built from 13 residues. The CDR3 reads CASSQQENTEAFF. In DNA, the CDR3 is TGTGCCAGCAGCCAACAAGAGAACACTGAAGCTTTCTTT.

This clone showed up just once. The genes are TRBV5-1 and TRBJ2-5; D not resolved. The V and J ends lost 3 bases and 2 bases respectively, with 14 bases between them. CDR3 length: 15 amino acids. The germline CDR1 and CDR2 sequences are SGHRS and YFSETQ. The CDR3 loop reads CASSSMRHIQETQYF. Written as DNA, the CDR3 is TGCGCCAGCAGCTCTATGAGACACATACAAGAGACCCAGTACTTC.

The chain combines TRBV4-2 with TRBJ1-2; 10 bases align to TRBD1. J was trimmed by 6 bases and V by 3 bases; bases with no gene match: 10. The CDR3 loop spans 16 amino acids. Germline V gene lookup returns CDR1 LGHNA and CDR2 YNFKEQ. The CDR3 reads CASSQPDRGRSDGYTF. The CDR3, as DNA: TGTGCCAGCAGCCAGCCCGACAGGGGGCGGTCCGATGGCTACACCTTC.

The chain links TRBV4-3 to TRBJ1-3, with D unresolved. This CDR3 contains 16 residues. V was cut by 0 bases and J by 0 bases, with 9 bases left in between. Germline V gene lookup returns CDR1 LGHNA and CDR2 YSLEER. CDR3 in amino acids: CASSQDYSSSGNTIYF. The DNA of the CDR3 is TGCGCCAGCAGCCAAGATTACTCTAGCTCTGGAAACACCATATATTTT.

The rearrangement links TRBV30 to TRBJ1-1; D is unresolved. V lost 1 base to trimming and J lost 6 bases, with 24 bases between them. This CDR3 comprises 17 residues. Germline values: CDR1 GTSNPN, CDR2 SVGIG (reference sequence). The CDR3 coding sequence is TGTGCCTGGAGTGGGCGCGGGCTCGTTAGATACCGGGCTGAAGCTTTCTTT. Encoded protein: CAWSGRGLVRYRAEAFF.

V usage is TRBV7-2 and J usage is TRBJ2-7; TRBD1 aligns across 7 bases. The ends lost 5 bases at V and 5 bases at J; junction bases unmatched: 15. The CDR3 loop spans 16 amino acids. Germline lookup yields CDR1 SGHTA and CDR2 FQGNSA. Here the CDR3 reads CASSLYSSRGKHEQYF. The CDR3, as DNA: TGTGCCAGCAGCCTCTATTCTAGCAGGGGGAAGCACGAGCAGTACTTC.

This clone was seen a single time. This sequence joins TRBV18 and TRBJ2-7, with D possibly TRBD2 on 6 matching bases. The CDR3 is 12 residues long. Trimming cost V 3 bases and J 4 bases, with 7 bases left between them. Germline V gene data show CDR1 as KGHSH and CDR2 as LQKENI. CDR3 in amino acids: CASSPAGYEQYF. The CDR3 bases are TGTGCCAGCTCACCCGCGGGGTACGAGCAGTACTTC.